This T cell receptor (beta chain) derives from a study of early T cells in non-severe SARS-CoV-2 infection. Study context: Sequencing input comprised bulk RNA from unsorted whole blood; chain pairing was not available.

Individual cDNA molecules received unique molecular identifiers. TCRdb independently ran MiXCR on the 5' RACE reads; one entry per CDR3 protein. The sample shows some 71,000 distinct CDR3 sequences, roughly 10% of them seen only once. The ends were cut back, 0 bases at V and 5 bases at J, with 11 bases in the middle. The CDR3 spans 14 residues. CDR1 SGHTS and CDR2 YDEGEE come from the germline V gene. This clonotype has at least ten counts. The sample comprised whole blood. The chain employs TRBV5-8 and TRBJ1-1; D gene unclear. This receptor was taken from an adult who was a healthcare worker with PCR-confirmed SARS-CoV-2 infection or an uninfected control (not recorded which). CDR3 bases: TGTGCCAGCAGCTTGGGAGTTCTTAGAACTGAAGCTTTCTTT. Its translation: CASSLGVLRTEAFF.